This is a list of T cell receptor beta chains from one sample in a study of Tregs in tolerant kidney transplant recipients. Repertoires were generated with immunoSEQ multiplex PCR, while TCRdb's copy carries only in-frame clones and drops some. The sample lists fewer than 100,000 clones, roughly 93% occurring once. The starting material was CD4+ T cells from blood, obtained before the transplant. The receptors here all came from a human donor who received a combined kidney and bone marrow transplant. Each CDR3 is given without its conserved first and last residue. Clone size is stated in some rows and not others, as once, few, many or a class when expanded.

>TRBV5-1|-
ASSNSTGVYNSPLH
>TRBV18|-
ASSRSGYNEQF
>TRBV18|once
ASSPLIHGQESSYNSPLH
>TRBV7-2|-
ASSLIGRNYGYT
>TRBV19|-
ASSIMGGQSSYEQY
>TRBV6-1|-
ASSESLGPGELF
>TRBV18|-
ASSPLQENTEAF
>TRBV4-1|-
ASSTGDPNSYEQY
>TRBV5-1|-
ASSFQLAGGLETQY
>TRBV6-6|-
ASSYRGDEQF
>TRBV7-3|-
ASSLRGQGPSPLH
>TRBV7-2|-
ASSLNGYQETQY
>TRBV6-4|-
ASSPGRGMVQY
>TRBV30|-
AWSRQAQSEAF
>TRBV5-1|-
ASRGLAGARSGDTQY
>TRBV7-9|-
ASSRTSGGDWSTDTQY